This entry concerns a single T cell receptor beta chain. Its specificity is unknown. In germline, CDR1 is MDHEN, CDR2 SYDVKM. V lost 9 bases, J lost 6 bases, and 14 bases lay in between. This CDR3 comprises 12 residues. This sample is part of a study of T cell responses to AZD1222 COVID-19 vaccine. Study outcomes and limitations: It should be noted that donors were predominantly white British and more often female, and clonal diversity was possibly underestimated. Spike-spanning, vaccine-associated CD4 TCRs were dominant at 160-218 and 743-854.

Repertoires were generated with immunoSEQ multiplex PCR, while TCRdb's copy carries only in-frame clones and drops some. The sample shows over 150,000 clones, roughly 90% of them seen only once. The chain couples TRBV28 to TRBJ1-2, with D perhaps TRBD1 (5 bases). The receptor's source is an adult in good health. The starting material was peripheral blood, obtained on day 0 of AZD1222 vaccination. CDR3 residues: CASAQGRNGYTF. DNA of the CDR3: TGTGCCAGTGCTCAGGGAAGGAATGGCTACACCTTC.